The 14 T cell receptor beta chains reported below all come from one sample, sequenced in a study of blood T cell repertoires in COVID-19. Sequenced by immunoSEQ multiplex PCR; TCRdb stores in-frame clones only, minus some. The sample lists some 240,000 clones; approximately 89% were seen once. Sequencing used PBMCs or T cells enriched from blood (not recorded which). These receptors originate from a woman aged 40 to 49 who had been exposed to COVID-19.

V and J are TRBV14 and TRBJ2-7; perhaps TRBD2 as D (5 bases). Germline CDR1 and CDR2: SGHDN and FVKESK. V gave up 0 bases and J gave up 7 bases, with 10 bases separating them. This CDR3 contains 13 residues. The CDR3 DNA reads TGTGCCAGCAGCCAAGAATGGAGGAGAGAGCAGTACTTC. This gives the protein CASSQEWRREQYF.

This clone was seen a handful of times. This chain links TRBV28 with TRBJ2-1; D possibly corresponds to TRBD1 (12 bases). The germline gives CDR1 MDHEN, CDR2 SYDVKM. The V end was cut by 6 bases, the J end by 10 bases, with 37 bases between. The CDR3 contains 20 residues. The DNA for the CDR3 is TGTGCCAGCAGCCCCGCTCCCGGGACAGGGGGCCTAGCGGGAGGCTGGGAGCAGTTCTTC. Its translation is CASSPAPGTGGLAGGWEQFF.

This clone has a handful of counts. The chain links TRBV19 to TRBJ1-6, with a weak D call TRBD1 (6 bases). Looked up from germline, CDR1 is LNHDA and CDR2 is SQIVND (reference sequence). The CDR3 covers 13 residues. V shed 6 bases and J shed 6 bases, with 9 bases lying between them. The CDR3 spells CASSLQGNSPLHF. The CDR3 DNA sequence: TGTGCCAGTAGCTTACAGGGTAATTCACCCCTCCACTTT.

The chain is built from TRBV11-3 and TRBJ2-1, with 12 bases fitting TRBD2. V lost 0 bases to trimming and J lost 9 bases; unmatched junction nucleotides: 9. CDR1 and CDR2 (germline): SGHNT, YENEEA. The CDR3 is made up of 17 amino acids. CDR3 coding DNA: TGTGCCAGCAGCTTAGATCTCCTAGCGGGAGGGCCACGTGAGCAGTTCTTC. Translated, it gives CASSLDLLAGGPREQFF. The full variable domain, rest sourced from reference TRBV11-3 and TRBJ2-1, is EAGVVQSPRYKIIEKKQPVAFWCNPISGHNTLYWYLQNLGQGPELLIRYENEEAVDDSQLPKDRFSAERLKGVDSTLKIQPAELGDSAVYLCASSLDLLAGGPREQFFGPGTRLTVL.

The genes are TRBV2 and TRBJ1-3; 9 bases agree with TRBD1. V lost 5 bases, J lost 2 bases, and 10 bases stayed unmatched. The CDR3 extends over 17 amino acids. Per the germline V gene, CDR1 is SNHLY and CDR2 is FYNNEI. CDR3 DNA: TGTGCCAGCAGTAAACAGGGGGCGACCTTGGCTGGAAACACCATATATTTT. Protein sequence: CASSKQGATLAGNTIYF.

This rearrangement joins TRBV6-5 to TRBJ1-2; D unclear. There are 14 residues in the CDR3. The germline V gene has CDR1 MNHEY and CDR2 SVGAGI. The V gene lost 3 bases and the J gene lost 4 bases, with 12 bases spanning the gap. CDR3 amino acids: CASSYLGSSYGYTF. The DNA of the CDR3 is TGTGCCAGCAGTTATCTCGGGTCATCCTATGGCTACACCTTC.

The chain is built from TRBV6-5 and TRBJ2-3; D is ambiguous. Germline CDR1 is MNHEY and CDR2 is SVGAGI. This CDR3 has 15 residues. V was clipped by 8 bases and J by 5 bases, with 20 bases between them. CDR3 protein: CASSKTPFSVDTQYF. For the CDR3, the DNA is TGTGCCAGCTCTAAAACCCCGTTTTCGGTAGATACGCAGTATTTT.

This clone was counted a single time. The chain joins TRBV4-2 to TRBJ1-3; D is ambiguous. Between the trimmed V and J ends, which lost 5 bases and 0 bases, there was a span of 11 bases. The CDR3 extends over 15 amino acids. CDR1 is LGHNA, CDR2 YNFKEQ, per germline. The CDR3 region has the DNA TGTGCCAGCAGCTCAGAATCTCACTCTGGAAACACCATATATTTT. Translating it yields CASSSESHSGNTIYF.

This chain connects TRBV5-4 to TRBJ2-1, with TRBD2 matching 9 bases. There are 14 residues in the CDR3. J lost 5 bases, V lost 7 bases, and 7 bases had no gene match. The germline CDR1 and CDR2 sequences are SGHNT and YYREEE (reference sequence). CDR3 loop: CASRRLAEDNEQFF. The CDR3 DNA reads TGTGCCAGCCGGAGACTAGCGGAAGACAATGAGCAGTTCTTC.

This clone has only one observation. The chain joins TRBV7-3 to TRBJ1-1; D perhaps matches TRBD1 (5 bases). Between the trimmed V and J ends, which lost 2 bases and 0 bases, there was a span of 10 bases. CDR3 length: 15 residues. Per germline, CDR1 SGHTA and CDR2 FQGTGA. The chain's CDR3 is CASSLSAGVNTEAFF. As DNA, the CDR3 is TGTGCCAGCAGCTTATCTGCGGGGGTGAACACTGAAGCTTTCTTT.

This sequence joins TRBV19 and TRBJ1-2, with D uncertain. Trimming removed 2 bases at V and 2 bases at J, with 12 bases between. This CDR3 has 15 residues. CDR1 and CDR2 (germline): LNHDA, SQIVND (reference sequence). CDR3 nucleotide sequence: TGTGCCAGTAGTATAAAGGTCGGGAGCAACTATGGCTACACCTTC. Translating gives CASSIKVGSNYGYTF.

The chain has TRBV7-9 and TRBJ1-6, with a possible D match to TRBD1 (5 bases). This CDR3 is built from 14 residues. V was cut by 5 bases and J by 4 bases, with 9 bases left in between. Germline CDR1 and CDR2: SEHNR and FQNEAQ (reference sequence). The CDR3 protein is CASSLGGYNSPLHF. In DNA, the CDR3 is TGTGCCAGCAGCCTCGGGGGGTATAATTCACCCCTCCACTTT.

This chain connects TRBV6-2 or TRBV6-3 to TRBJ2-2, with 9 bases matching TRBD1. J was trimmed by 1 base and V by 5 bases; bases with no gene match: 5. The germline CDR1 and CDR2 sequences are MNHEY and SVGEGT. This CDR3 has 16 residues. In nucleotides, the CDR3 is TGTGCCAGCAGTATACGGGGACAGGGGAACACCGGGGAGCTGTTTTTT. Amino acid sequence: CASSIRGQGNTGELFF.

This clone was counted once. CDR3: CASSPGTGGDEQFF. In nucleotides, the CDR3 is TGTGCCAGCTCACCCGGGACAGGGGGGGATGAGCAGTTCTTC. The rearrangement uses TRBV18 and TRBJ2-1, with 11 bases fitting TRBD1. With 3 bases clipped from V and 8 bases from J, the junction kept 3 bases outside the gene matches. This CDR3 has 14 amino acids. Germline CDR1 KGHSH, CDR2 LQKENI.